This TCR beta chain stems from a study of control samples from healthy donors and cancer patients (dated by TCRdb to about 2020). Library generation was performed with the immunoSEQ multiplex PCR assay. As stored in TCRdb, this immuneACCESS dataset retains in-frame rearrangements with V and J assigned. A fraction of the clones does not appear; measured against another copy, unresolved V genes explain less than half of the discrepancy, and the remainder lacks a known reason. This sample lists over 80,000 clones; roughly 91% were detected once. Of the sample, 15% to 18% is held by the ten largest clones. This clone was counted once. Its antigen is unknown. No base qualities exist here, and no much larger clone lies one base off it. CDR1 MNHEY and CDR2 SVGAGI are derived from the germline V gene. Germline trimming: 9 bases from V, 4 bases from J; junction bases outside gene matches: 7. The CDR3 runs 14 residues from the cysteine to the phenylalanine. The only DNA kept is the CDR3, 42 bases in frame from the first base.

Sequenced material: blood. This receptor chain uses TRBV6-5 and TRBJ1-3, with 9 bases matching TRBD1. The sequence came from a man aged 30-40 years in good health. The DNA reads TGTGCCAGTCGACAGGGGGTGCGAGGAAACACCATATATTTT. This encodes CASRQGVRGNTIYF.